These 17 T cell receptor beta chains originate from one sample sequenced in a study of T cells in Graves' hyperthyroidism and ophthalmopathy. RNA transcripts were the template for amplifying TCR beta CDR3 regions. Researchers ran a first-round RT-PCR on the TCR CDR3 using the HTBI primer set. TCRdb itself ran the multiplex PCR reads through MiXCR, one entry per CDR3 protein. The sample includes 370,000 or so distinct CDR3 sequences, around 25% seen only once; the top ten take around 79%. Sequenced material: blood. These receptor sequences come from a man aged 45 to 65 with Graves' hyperthyroidism.

The table lists this clonotype with many counts. The chain uses TRBV24-1 and TRBJ1-1; D may be TRBD1 (6 bases). CDR3 size: 13 residues. Trimming cost V 10 bases and J 0 bases, with 11 bases left between them. From germline, CDR1 is KGHDR and CDR2 SFDVKD. The CDR3 DNA is TGTGCCACTGCGGACAGCCTGAACACTGAAGCTTTCTTT. Protein product: CATADSLNTEAFF.

This clonotype was recorded many times. The CDR3 is CSARDLGLITDTQYF. The CDR3, as DNA: TGCAGTGCTAGAGATTTGGGACTGATCACAGATACGCAGTATTTT. The rearrangement uses TRBV20-1 and TRBJ2-3; TRBD2 might be the D (6 bases). V lost 0 bases, J lost 2 bases, and 12 bases lay in between. Germline CDR1 and CDR2: DFQATT and SNEGSKA (reference sequence). This CDR3 is built from 15 residues.

V gene TRBV6-6 combines with J gene TRBJ2-1; D is possibly TRBD1 (5 bases). CDR1 is MNHNY and CDR2 is SVGAGI in the germline V gene (reference sequence). With 0 bases removed from V and 4 bases from J, the gap between germline ends came to 7 bases. The CDR3 loop spans 14 amino acids. The CDR3 protein is CASSYSRGYNEQFF. CDR3 in DNA: TGTGCCAGCAGTTACTCAAGGGGTTACAATGAGCAGTTCTTC.

This clonotype was detected many times. This rearrangement joins TRBV7-2 to TRBJ2-5, with D hard to call. CDR3 size: 12 residues. Trimming stripped 5 bases from V and 0 bases from J, with 4 bases between. Germline values: CDR1 SGHTA, CDR2 FQGNSA. The CDR3 region has the DNA TGTGCCAGCAGCCACCACCAAGAGACCCAGTACTTC. This codes for CASSHHQETQYF.

The sample holds a few counts of this clonotype. Mismatch with germline at one junction end may stem from a read error. The rearrangement uses TRBV7-9 and TRBJ2-1; 8 bases fit TRBD2. CDR3 length: 15 amino acids. Germline V gene sequence: CDR1 SEHNR, CDR2 FQNEAQ (reference sequence). Here the CDR3 reads CASTLGTRSYNEQFF. The DNA of the CDR3 is TGTGCCAGCACCTTAGGGACTAGGAGCTACAATGAGCAGTTCTTC. The full variable domain, its missing parts supplied by reference TRBV7-9 and TRBJ2-1, is DTGVSQNPRHKITKRGQNVTFRCDPISEHNRLYWYRQTLGQGPEFLTYFQNEAQLEKSRLLSDRFSAERPKGSFSTLEIQRTEQGDSAMYLCASTLGTRSYNEQFFGPGTRLTVL.

The sample holds one count of this clonotype. V usage is TRBV2 and J usage is TRBJ2-7, with D perhaps given as TRBD1 or TRBD2 (5 bases each). Germline V lookup: CDR1 SNHLY, CDR2 FYNNEI. Trimming stripped 10 bases from V and 2 bases from J, with 18 bases between. The length of the CDR3 is 14 residues. CDR3 sequence: CATWGAEGTYEQYF. CDR3 DNA: TGTGCCACTTGGGGAGCAGAGGGGACCTACGAGCAGTACTTC. Combining the CDR3 with reference TRBV2 and TRBJ2-7 gives the whole variable domain EPEVTQTPSHQVTQMGQEVILRCVPISNHLYFYWYRQILGQKVEFLVSFYNNEISEKSEIFDDQFSVERPDGSNFTLKIRSTKLEDSAMYFCATWGAEGTYEQYFGPGTRLTVT.

The rearrangement links TRBV28 to TRBJ1-2; D call uncertain. CDR1 and CDR2 from the germline V gene are MDHEN and SYDVKM. This CDR3 region has 13 residues. The germline V and J ends were trimmed by 5 bases and 7 bases, with 14 bases remaining between them. The CDR3 protein is CASSIGLICGYTF. The DNA for the CDR3 is TGTGCCAGCAGTATCGGACTAATTTGTGGCTACACCTTC.

The V and J genes are TRBV6-5 and TRBJ2-1; 14 bases align to TRBD2. The germline gives CDR1 MNHEY, CDR2 SVGAGI. Losses at the gene ends were 2 bases for V and 6 bases for J; bases not matched to a gene: 6. The CDR3 runs to 17 residues. DNA for the CDR3: TGTGCCAGCAGTTACCGAGGACTAGCGGGAGGACGCAATGAGCAGTTCTTC. Translated, it gives CASSYRGLAGGRNEQFF.

The chain has TRBV11-3 and TRBJ2-5; 11 bases are shared with TRBD2. CDR1 is SGHNT, CDR2 YENEEA, per germline. Trimming removed 1 base from V and 4 bases from J; junction bases left unmatched: 5. This CDR3 comprises 16 residues. In DNA form, the CDR3 reads TGTGCCAGCAGCTTAGTAGCGGGAGGGGTCGGAGAGACCCAGTACTTC. Protein: CASSLVAGGVGETQYF.

The V call is TRBV25-1, the J call TRBJ2-1; TRBD2 matches 7 bases. The CDR3 has 16 amino acids. V shed 3 bases and J 7 bases; nucleotides not matched to a gene: 12. Germline loops: CDR1 MGHDK, CDR2 SYGVNS. The CDR3 nucleotides are TGTGCCAGCAGTGATTCCGGGCTAGCGGAGAGGAATGAGCAGTTCTTC. Its translation: CASSDSGLAERNEQFF.

This clonotype was found many times. The V gene is TRBV27, the J gene TRBJ2-7; TRBD2 matches 14 bases. Germline lookup yields CDR1 MNHEY and CDR2 SMNVEV (reference sequence). The CDR3 length is 14 residues. Germline trimming cut 3 bases from V and 6 bases from J; bases unmatched to any gene: 1. CDR3 loop: CASSFGLAGGEQYF. CDR3 DNA: TGTGCCAGCAGTTTCGGACTAGCGGGAGGCGAGCAGTACTTC.

The rearrangement joins TRBV12-3 or TRBV12-4 to TRBJ2-5; D perhaps matches TRBD2 (5 bases). V lost 3 bases, J lost 0 bases, and 11 bases lay in between. The CDR3 totals 15 residues. The chain's CDR3 is CASSFGVNYQETQYF. Here the CDR3 DNA reads TGTGCCAGCAGTTTCGGGGTAAACTACCAAGAGACCCAGTACTTC.

This clonotype came up many times. This rearrangement joins TRBV13 to TRBJ2-3, with a weak D call TRBD1 (6 bases). V was pared by 5 bases and J by 4 bases, with 13 bases between. Looked up from germline, CDR1 is PRHDT and CDR2 is FYEKMQ (reference sequence). The CDR3 runs 14 residues. The CDR3 protein is CASSPPGDPDTQYF. For the CDR3, the DNA is TGTGCCAGCAGCCCCCCAGGGGATCCAGATACGCAGTATTTT.

The chain recombines TRBV28 with TRBJ1-1; 7 positions match TRBD1. The CDR3 totals 14 residues. After removal of 9 bases from V and 4 bases from J, the junction contained 11 bases not matched to a gene. Looked up from germline, CDR1 is MDHEN and CDR2 is SYDVKM. CDR3 nucleotide sequence: TGTGCCAGTAGTACCCGAGGGGGCCGCACTGAAGCTTTCTTT. Protein sequence: CASSTRGGRTEAFF.

This clonotype was seen a few times. The J gene is TRBJ2-3, the V gene TRBV5-1; D may be TRBD1 (5 bases). The V gene's germline CDR1 is SGHRS and CDR2 YFSETQ. V was shortened by 4 bases and J by 4 bases, with 10 bases between the two germline ends. The CDR3 contains 13 residues. The chain's CDR3 is CASSSRGSDTQYF. CDR3 coding DNA: TGCGCCAGCAGCAGTAGGGGTTCAGATACGCAGTATTTT.

This clonotype was counted at least ten times. V usage is TRBV6-1 and J usage is TRBJ1-1; D not certain. CDR3 size: 11 residues. Trimming took off 2 bases at V and 6 bases at J, with 4 bases between the two ends. Looked up from germline, CDR1 is MNHNS and CDR2 is SASEGT. The CDR3, as DNA: TGTGCCAGCAGTGAACGACCTGAAGCTTTCTTT. Translation gives CASSERPEAFF.

The chain links TRBV5-1 to TRBJ2-5; D unclear. The ends were cut back, 4 bases at V and 5 bases at J, with 15 bases in the middle. The length of the CDR3 is 14 residues. CDR1 SGHRS and CDR2 YFSETQ come from the germline V gene. The CDR3 DNA follows: TGCGCCAGCAGCCCCTGGGCCACGATGGAGACCCAGTACTTC. Protein sequence: CASSPWATMETQYF.